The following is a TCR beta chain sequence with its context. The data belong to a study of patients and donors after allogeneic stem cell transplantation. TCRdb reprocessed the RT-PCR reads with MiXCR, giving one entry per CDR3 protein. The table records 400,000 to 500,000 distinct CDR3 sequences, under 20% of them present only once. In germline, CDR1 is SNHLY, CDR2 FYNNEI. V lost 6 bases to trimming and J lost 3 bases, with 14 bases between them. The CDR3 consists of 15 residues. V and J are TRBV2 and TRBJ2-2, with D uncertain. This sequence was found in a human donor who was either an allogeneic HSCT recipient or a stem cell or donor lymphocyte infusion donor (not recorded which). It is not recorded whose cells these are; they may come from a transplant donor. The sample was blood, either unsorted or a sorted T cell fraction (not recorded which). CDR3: CASSRRSFYTGELFF. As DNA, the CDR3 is TGTGCCAGCAGCCGGCGGAGCTTTTACACCGGGGAGCTGTTTTTT.